This section outlines one T cell receptor (beta chain) sequence together with its context. Antigen unknown. Profiling relied on immunoSEQ multiplex PCR, and the TCRdb table lists in-frame clones only, not all of them. The sample has around 220,000 clones, about 95% seen once. The data stem from a study of T cell responses to AZD1222 COVID-19 vaccine. V shed 7 bases and J 0 bases; nucleotides not matched to a gene: 2. The length of the CDR3 is 13 residues. General study points: Mostly white British, mostly female donors; authors suggested clonal diversity may be underestimated. Just a handful of AZD1222 recipients tested seropositive at baseline. Among spike-specific TCRs, nearly half reportedly target unmutated variant regions. When two AZD1222 doses had been given, Spike-specific TCR breadth and depth rose.

The chain carries TRBV12-3 or TRBV12-4 and TRBJ2-7, with 8 bases fitting TRBD2. This TCR was recovered from an adult who received the MenACWY meningococcal vaccine as a control. The sequencing used peripheral blood, collected 28 days after the second dose of the MenACWY control vaccine. CDR3 residues: CASTGTSSYEQYF. CDR3 nucleotide sequence: TGTGCCAGCACCGGGACTAGCTCCTACGAGCAGTACTTC.